At least ten counts were recorded for the clone carrying this T cell receptor (beta chain). Its target is unknown. The CDR3 end is not reached by the read, which stops 3 residues before it; the germline J gene fills it in. The protocol was immunoSEQ multiplex PCR, while the TCRdb copy is restricted to in-frame clones and leaves out a portion. In total the sample includes 40,000 or so clones, none of them seen once. The germline V gene has CDR1 LNHDA and CDR2 SQIVND (reference sequence). This CDR3 contains 14 residues. Trimming pared 4 bases from V and 2 bases from J, leaving 11 bases between. The data originate from a study of T cell clonality in common variable immunodeficiency. CVID meant reduced serum IgG, IgA and/or IgM plus specific antibody deficiency. Donors gave roughly 4.5 to 8.5 ml heparinized peripheral whole blood. Findings and limits, study-wide: CVID subjects shared fewer TCRbeta clones than healthy controls did. TCRbeta clonality was increased in CVID versus healthy controls. Fewer deletions and N-nucleotide insertions were reportedly seen in common variable immunodeficiency TCR beta sequences.

The receptor comes from a human donor with common variable immunodeficiency. The chain links TRBV19 to TRBJ1-2; D is perhaps TRBD1 (5 bases). Sequencing was done on a sample of peripheral blood mononuclear cells. CDR3 bases read: TGTGCCAGTAGTAGAGAGCGGGGGAACTATGGC. Translated: CASSRERGNYG. The entire CDR3 protein reads CASSRERGNYGYTF.